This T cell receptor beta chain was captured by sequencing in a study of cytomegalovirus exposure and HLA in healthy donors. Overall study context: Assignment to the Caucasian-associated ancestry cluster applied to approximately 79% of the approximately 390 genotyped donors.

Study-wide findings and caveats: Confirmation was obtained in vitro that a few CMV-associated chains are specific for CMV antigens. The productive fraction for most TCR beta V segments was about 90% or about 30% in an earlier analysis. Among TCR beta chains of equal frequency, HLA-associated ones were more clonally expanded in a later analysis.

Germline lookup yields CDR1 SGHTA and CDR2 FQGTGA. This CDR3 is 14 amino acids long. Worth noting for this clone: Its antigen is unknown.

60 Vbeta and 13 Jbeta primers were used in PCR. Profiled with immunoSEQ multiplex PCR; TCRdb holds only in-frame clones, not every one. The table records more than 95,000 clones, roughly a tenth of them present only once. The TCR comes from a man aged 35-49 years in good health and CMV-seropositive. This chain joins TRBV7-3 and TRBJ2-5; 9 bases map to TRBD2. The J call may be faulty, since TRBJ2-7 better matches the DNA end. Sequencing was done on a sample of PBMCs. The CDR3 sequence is CASSSLAGSYEQYF. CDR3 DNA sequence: TGTGCCAGCAGCTCGCTAGCGGGAAGCTACGAGCAGTACTTC.